The 9 T cell receptor beta chains below all came from one sample that was sequenced in a study of OX40 agonist ivuxolimab in advanced cancers. Measured with immunoSEQ multiplex PCR; TCRdb has only the in-frame clones, and not every one. The sample records 70,000 to 85,000 clones, about 88% being singletons. The sequenced sample was CD4+ or CD8+ T cells sorted from blood, obtained in a trial of the OX40 agonist ivuxolimab. These receptors were taken from an adult with an advanced solid tumor such as melanoma, head and neck, liver or kidney cancer.

This chain uses TRBV6-1 with TRBJ2-1, with unresolved D. This CDR3 has 11 residues. CDR1 and CDR2 (germline): MNHNS, SASEGT. V lost 7 bases and J 6 bases, leaving 7 bases between the germline ends. Written as DNA, the CDR3 is TGTGCCAGCAATCGGCTCAATGAGCAGTTCTTC. Encoded protein: CASNRLNEQFF.

The chain carries TRBV7-9 and TRBJ2-7; 10 bases are shared with TRBD2. Germline V CDR1 and CDR2: SEHNR, FQNEAQ (reference sequence). The CDR3 has 14 residues. V lost 3 bases and J lost 4; bases outside the gene matches: 3. The CDR3, as DNA: TGTGCCAGCAGCTTTTCTAGCGGGAGTTACGAGCAGTACTTC. Its protein is CASSFSSGSYEQYF.

V usage is TRBV7-9 and J usage is TRBJ2-7; D remains ambiguous. In germline, CDR1 is SEHNR, CDR2 FQNEAQ (reference sequence). The CDR3 consists of 13 residues. The V gene lost 0 bases and the J gene lost 5 bases, with 8 bases spanning the gap. Written as DNA, the CDR3 is TGTGCCAGCAGCTTAGCGCCCCGAAACGAGCAGTACTTC. This encodes CASSLAPRNEQYF.

The genes are TRBV10-3 and TRBJ1-1; the D is unclear. CDR1 is ENHRY and CDR2 is SYGVKD in the germline V gene. The CDR3 runs to 13 residues. V lost 4 bases to trimming and J lost 3 bases, with 9 bases between them. The DNA of the CDR3 is TGTGCCATCAGTGTGAGGCCGGACACTGAAGCTTTCTTT. This translates into CAISVRPDTEAFF.

The chain links TRBV7-2 to TRBJ2-3; 9 bases are a match to TRBD2. V shed 5 bases and J 0 bases; nucleotides not matched to a gene: 6. The CDR3 length is 16 residues. Germline V gives CDR1 SGHTA, CDR2 FQGNSA. CDR3 bases: TGTGCCAGCAGCGCTAGACTAGCGGATAGCACAGATACGCAGTATTTT. Its translation is CASSARLADSTDTQYF.

V gene TRBV4-1 combines with J gene TRBJ2-3, with D uncertain. CDR1 is MGHRA, CDR2 YSYEKL, per germline. Trimming took off 1 base at V and 4 bases at J, with 12 bases between the two ends. This CDR3 comprises 15 residues. The CDR3 loop is CASSQVQFGADTQYF. CDR3 bases: TGCGCCAGCAGCCAAGTTCAGTTTGGGGCAGATACGCAGTATTTT.

The V call is TRBV6-1, the J call TRBJ2-7; TRBD1 agrees at 9 bases. The germline CDR1 and CDR2 sequences are MNHNS and SASEGT. V lost 7 bases to trimming and J lost 2 bases; unmatched junction nucleotides: 6. There are 14 residues in the CDR3. CDR3 residues: CASNKGDRAYEQYF. The CDR3 DNA reads as TGTGCCAGCAACAAAGGGGACAGGGCCTACGAGCAGTACTTC.

This chain links TRBV7-2 with TRBJ2-7, with D perhaps matching TRBD1 or TRBD2 (5 bases each). Germline CDR1 SGHTA, CDR2 FQGNSA. The V end lost 5 bases, the J end lost 3 bases, and 14 bases lay between the germline ends. CDR3 size: 14 residues. CDR3: CASSPRLGDYEQYF. In DNA form, the CDR3 reads TGTGCCAGCAGCCCAAGGTTGGGGGACTACGAGCAGTACTTC. Full variable domain (missing parts from reference TRBV7-2 and TRBJ2-7): GAGVSQSPSNKVTEKGKDVELRCDPISGHTALYWYRQSLGQGLEFLIYFQGNSAPDKSGLPSDRFSAERTGGSVSTLTIQRTQQEDSAVYLCASSPRLGDYEQYFGPGTRLTVT.

The chain uses TRBV6-6 and TRBJ1-4; 8 bases are shared with TRBD1. Germline trimming cut 0 bases from V and 7 bases from J; bases unmatched to any gene: 7. The CDR3 consists of 16 residues. Germline V gives CDR1 MNHNY, CDR2 SVGAGI (reference sequence). The CDR3 is CASSYSITGGVEKLFF. CDR3 nucleotides: TGTGCCAGCAGTTACTCGATCACAGGGGGGGTTGAAAAACTGTTTTTT.